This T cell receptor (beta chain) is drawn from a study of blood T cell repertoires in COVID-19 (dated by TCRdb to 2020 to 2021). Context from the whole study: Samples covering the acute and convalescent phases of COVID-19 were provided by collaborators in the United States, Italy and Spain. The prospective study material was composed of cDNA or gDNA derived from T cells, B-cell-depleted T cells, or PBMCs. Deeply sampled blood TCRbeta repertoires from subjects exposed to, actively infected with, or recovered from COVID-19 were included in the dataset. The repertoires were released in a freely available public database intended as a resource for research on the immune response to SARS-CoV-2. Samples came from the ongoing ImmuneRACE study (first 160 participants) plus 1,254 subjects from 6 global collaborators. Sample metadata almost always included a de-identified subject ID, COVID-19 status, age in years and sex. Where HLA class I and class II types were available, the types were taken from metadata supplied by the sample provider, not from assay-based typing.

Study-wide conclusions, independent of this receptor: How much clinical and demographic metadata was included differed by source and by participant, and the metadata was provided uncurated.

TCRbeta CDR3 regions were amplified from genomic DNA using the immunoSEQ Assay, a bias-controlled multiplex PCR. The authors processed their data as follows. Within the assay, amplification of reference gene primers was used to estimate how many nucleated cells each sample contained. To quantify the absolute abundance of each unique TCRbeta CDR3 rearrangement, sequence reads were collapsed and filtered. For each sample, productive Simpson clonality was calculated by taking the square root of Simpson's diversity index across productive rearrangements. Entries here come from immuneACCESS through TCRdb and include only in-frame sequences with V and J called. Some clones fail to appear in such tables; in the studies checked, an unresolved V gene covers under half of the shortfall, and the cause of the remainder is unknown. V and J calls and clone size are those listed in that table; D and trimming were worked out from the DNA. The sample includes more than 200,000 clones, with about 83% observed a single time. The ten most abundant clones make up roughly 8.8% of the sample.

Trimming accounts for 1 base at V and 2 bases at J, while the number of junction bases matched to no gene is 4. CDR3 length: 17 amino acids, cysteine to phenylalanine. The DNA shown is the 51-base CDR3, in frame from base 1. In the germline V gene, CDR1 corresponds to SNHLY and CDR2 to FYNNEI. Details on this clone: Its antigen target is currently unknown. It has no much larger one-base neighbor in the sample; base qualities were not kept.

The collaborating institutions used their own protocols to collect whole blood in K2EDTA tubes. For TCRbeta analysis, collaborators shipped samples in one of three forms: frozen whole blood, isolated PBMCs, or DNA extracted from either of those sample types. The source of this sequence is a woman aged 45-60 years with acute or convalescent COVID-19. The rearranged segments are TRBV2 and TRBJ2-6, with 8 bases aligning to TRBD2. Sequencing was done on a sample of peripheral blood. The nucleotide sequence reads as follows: TGTGCCAGCAGTGAAGTGCCGGGAGGGACTGGGGCCAACGTCCTGACTTTC. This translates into CASSEVPGGTGANVLTF.